This paragraph covers one T cell receptor beta chain sequence. The sample comes from a study of blood T cell repertoires in COVID-19. Profiled with immunoSEQ multiplex PCR; TCRdb holds only in-frame clones, not every one. The repertoire holds 150,000 to 180,000 clones, with approximately 90% as singletons. CDR1 is LGHDT and CDR2 is YNNKEL in the germline V gene (reference sequence). The CDR3 covers 12 residues. V lost 2 bases to trimming and J lost 5 bases, with 6 bases between them. The chain joins TRBV3-1 (or the pseudogene TRBV3-2) to TRBJ1-1; no clear D gene. The TCR sequence derives from a woman in her 40s with acute or convalescent COVID-19. Sequencing was done on a sample of peripheral blood. The CDR3 protein is CASSQTQTEAFF. The CDR3 DNA is TGTGCCAGCAGCCAAACCCAGACTGAAGCTTTCTTT.